Listed here are 16 T cell receptor beta chains from one sample, sequenced in a study of type 1 and type 2 diabetes patients. The PCR template was genomic DNA. A primer set of 30 forward and 13 reverse primers amplified the CDR3. TCRdb fed the multiplex PCR reads into MiXCR, producing one record per CDR3 protein. The sample carries fewer than 300,000 distinct CDR3 sequences, 47% recorded once. Sequencing was done on a sample of peripheral blood mononuclear cells (PBMCs). The receptor source for this set is a young man with type 2 diabetes.

A few counts support this clonotype. The chain uses TRBV2 and TRBJ1-2, with D perhaps TRBD1 (5 bases). In germline, CDR1 is SNHLY, CDR2 FYNNEI. This CDR3 region has 14 residues. Trimming pared 5 bases from V and 2 bases from J, leaving 12 bases between. The CDR3 loop is CASSLGGVNYGYTF. The CDR3 nucleotides are TGTGCCAGCAGTCTTGGGGGAGTCAACTATGGCTACACCTTC.

The chain recombines TRBV2 with TRBJ1-1; possible D gene TRBD1, 5 bases. The germline V gene has CDR1 SNHLY and CDR2 FYNNEI. The V end was cut by 7 bases, the J end by 1 base, with 16 bases between. The CDR3 totals 15 residues. The CDR3 is CASNPPGVKNTEAFF. CDR3 DNA sequence: TGTGCCAGCAACCCGCCGGGGGTGAAGAACACTGAAGCTTTCTTT.

The chain carries TRBV7-4 and TRBJ2-2; 10 bases agree with TRBD1. The CDR3 is made up of 18 amino acids. Germline trimming cut 5 bases from V and 6 bases from J; bases unmatched to any gene: 15. Germline-derived CDR1 and CDR2 are SGHVT and SQSDAQ. For the CDR3, the DNA is TGTGCCAGCAGCGGTACCCGTCCGGGACAGGGGCGATCCGGGGAGCTGTTTTTT. Its translation: CASSGTRPGQGRSGELFF.

The J gene is TRBJ2-5, the V gene TRBV15; 12 bases map to TRBD1. This CDR3 comprises 13 residues. V trimming: 5 bases; J trimming: 7 bases; junction bases outside the gene matches: 2. Per germline, CDR1 LNHNV and CDR2 YYDKDF (reference sequence). The CDR3 DNA is TGTGCCACCAGCGAGGGACAGGGGGCGACCCAGTACTTC. Amino acid sequence: CATSEGQGATQYF.

This clonotype has a handful of counts. The V call is TRBV30, the J call TRBJ2-2; 8 positions agree with TRBD2. V lost 0 bases and J lost 2; bases outside the gene matches: 5. Germline CDR1 GTSNPN, CDR2 SVGIG (reference sequence). This CDR3 is 16 amino acids long. In nucleotides, the CDR3 is TGTGCCTGGAGTGTAGATACTAGCGGAAACACCGGGGAGCTGTTTTTT. Protein sequence: CAWSVDTSGNTGELFF.

This clonotype was counted a few times. V is TRBV30 and J is TRBJ1-1; D might be TRBD1 (5 bases). Trimming took off 0 bases at V and 0 bases at J, with 8 bases between the two ends. Germline V gene lookup returns CDR1 GTSNPN and CDR2 SVGIG (reference sequence). This CDR3 is 14 amino acids long. The CDR3 coding sequence is TGTGCCTGGAGTGTAGGGACCTTGAACACTGAAGCTTTCTTT. Protein: CAWSVGTLNTEAFF.

This clonotype has only one observation. The J gene is TRBJ2-6, the V gene TRBV11-2; no clear D gene. The CDR3 sequence is 15 residues long. CDR1 is SGHAT, CDR2 FQNNGV, per germline. V dropped 2 bases and J dropped 1 base, with 6 bases sitting between them. In DNA form, the CDR3 reads TGTGCCAGCAGCTTAATTTCGTCTGGGGCCAACGTCCTGACTTTC. This encodes CASSLISSGANVLTF.

A few counts support this clonotype. This rearrangement joins TRBV9 to TRBJ2-7, with D perhaps given as TRBD1 or TRBD2 (6 bases each). The CDR3 is made up of 14 amino acids. With 3 bases removed from V and 0 bases from J, the gap between germline ends came to 10 bases. Germline CDR1 and CDR2: SGDLS and YYNGEE. CDR3: CASSGGAASYEQYF. DNA of the CDR3: TGTGCCAGCAGCGGGGGGGCTGCCTCCTACGAGCAGTACTTC.

The V call is TRBV19, the J call TRBJ1-1; D is unclear. The CDR3 sequence is 13 residues long. V was trimmed by 5 bases and J by 5 bases, leaving 12 bases between them. The germline V gene has CDR1 LNHDA and CDR2 SQIVND (reference sequence). The CDR3 here is CASSLGTWTEAFF. The CDR3 DNA follows: TGTGCCAGTAGTTTAGGCACCTGGACTGAAGCTTTCTTT.

The gene calls are TRBV20-1 and TRBJ2-7, with D perhaps TRBD1 (6 bases). The CDR3 is made up of 16 amino acids. Germline V gene data show CDR1 as DFQATT and CDR2 as SNEGSKA (reference sequence). This CDR3 reads CSASSRGLFTVFEQYF. In DNA, the CDR3 is TGCAGCGCTTCGTCCAGGGGATTGTTTACTGTTTTCGAGCAGTACTTC.

The rearrangement joins TRBV29-1 to TRBJ2-3; tentative D call: TRBD1 (6 bases). V shed 6 bases and J shed 6 bases, with 22 bases lying between them. Germline CDR1 and CDR2: SQVTM and ANQGSEA. CDR3 length: 15 residues. CDR3 in DNA: TGCAGCGTACCCCGGACAGCCACCTTTCTGGATACGCAGTATTTT. Translation gives CSVPRTATFLDTQYF.

This chain links TRBV7-2 with TRBJ2-5, with 8 bases aligning to TRBD2. Trimming removed 4 bases from V and 5 bases from J; junction bases left unmatched: 12. Germline CDR1 is SGHTA and CDR2 is FQGNSA. CDR3 length: 16 amino acids. The CDR3 DNA sequence: TGTGCCAGCAGCTCGACCCCCGCGGGGGGCCAGGAGACCCAGTACTTC. Translated, it gives CASSSTPAGGQETQYF.

The gene calls are TRBV27 and TRBJ2-1, with 7 bases that match TRBD1. With 9 bases clipped from V and 2 bases from J, the junction kept 7 bases outside the gene matches. This CDR3 region has 14 residues. CDR1 and CDR2 (germline): MNHEY, SMNVEV (reference sequence). The CDR3 sequence is CASADRVPYNEQFF. The CDR3 DNA follows: TGTGCCAGTGCCGACAGGGTCCCCTACAATGAGCAGTTCTTC.

The V call is TRBV20-1, the J call TRBJ2-5; D is unclear. The V end lost 4 bases, the J end lost 3 bases, and 3 bases lay between the germline ends. The CDR3 runs 10 residues. Per germline, CDR1 DFQATT and CDR2 SNEGSKA (reference sequence). The CDR3 loop is CSAIKETQYF. In nucleotides, the CDR3 is TGCAGTGCTATCAAAGAGACCCAGTACTTC.

This clonotype was observed a handful of times. V and J are TRBV19 and TRBJ1-6, with unresolved D. There are 13 residues in the CDR3. The germline V and J ends were trimmed by 5 bases and 6 bases, with 8 bases remaining between them. Looked up from germline, CDR1 is LNHDA and CDR2 is SQIVND (reference sequence). The CDR3 nucleotides are TGTGCCAGTAGTGGTGGGCGTAATTCACCCCTCCACTTT. Translated, it gives CASSGGRNSPLHF.

J is TRBJ1-1 and V is TRBV19; D may be TRBD1 (6 bases). The germline V and J ends were trimmed by 2 bases and 11 bases, with 21 bases remaining between them. The CDR3 loop spans 15 amino acids. Germline CDR1 reads LNHDA; CDR2 reads SQIVND (reference sequence). The CDR3 region is CASSITSWSGDRAFF. The CDR3 DNA reads TGTGCCAGTAGTATAACCTCCTGGTCAGGGGATCGGGCTTTCTTT.